Included here is one T cell receptor beta chain sequence, with context. The sample has other DNA sequences that encode this CDR3 too. V was trimmed by 4 bases and J by 10 bases, leaving 21 bases between them. The CDR3 runs to 15 residues. Germline V gene lookup returns CDR1 SGDLS and CDR2 YYNGEE. The record originates from a study of control samples from healthy donors and cancer patients. Data came from immunoSEQ multiplex PCR; TCRdb stores just in-frame clones and leaves some out. The sample includes more than 95,000 clones, around 90% of them seen just once. Sequenced input: blood. The chain links TRBV9 to TRBJ2-1; the D gene is possibly TRBD2 (5 bases). The clonotype originates from a woman aged 65 to 85 in good health. The CDR3 sequence is CASSPHPDSGNEQFF. Here the CDR3 DNA reads TGTGCCAGCAGCCCTCATCCGGACTCCGGCAACGAGCAGTTCTTC. The variable domain in full, completed from reference TRBV9 and TRBJ2-1, reads DSGVTQTPKHLITATGQRVTLRCSPRSGDLSVYWYQQSLDQGLQFLIQYYNGEERAKGNILERFSAQQFPDLHSELNLSSLELGDSALYFCASSPHPDSGNEQFFGPGTRLTVL.